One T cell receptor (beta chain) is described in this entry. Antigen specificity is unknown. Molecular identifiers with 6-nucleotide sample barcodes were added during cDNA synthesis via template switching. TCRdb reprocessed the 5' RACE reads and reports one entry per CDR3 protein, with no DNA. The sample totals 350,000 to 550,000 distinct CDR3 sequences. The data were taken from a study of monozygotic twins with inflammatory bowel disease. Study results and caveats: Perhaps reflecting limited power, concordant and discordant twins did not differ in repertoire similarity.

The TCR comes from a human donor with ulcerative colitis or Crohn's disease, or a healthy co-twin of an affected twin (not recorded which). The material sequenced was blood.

This chain's CDR3 is CASSQDRQGGLLAKNIQYF. J is TRBJ2-4 and V is TRBV4-1; TCRdb proposes TRBD1, but this gene call is untestable without DNA. CDR1 and CDR2 (germline): MGHRA, YSYEKL. The CDR3 extends over 19 amino acids.